Below, 26 T cell receptor beta chains from the same sample are listed, as sequenced in a study of blood T cells in healthy people across ages. A sample-barcoded 5' primer and a J-beta primer mix were used in a second PCR of roughly 6 to 12 cycles. TCRdb reanalysed the 5' RACE reads using MiXCR and keeps one entry per CDR3 protein. This sample has about 680,000 distinct CDR3 sequences, with about half found just once. Sample: blood. The receptor source for this set is a woman in her fifties or sixties in good health.

V and J are TRBV2 and TRBJ2-7, with 8 positions matching TRBD2. The CDR3 consists of 15 residues. Losses at the gene ends were 6 bases for V and 3 bases for J; bases not matched to a gene: 10. Germline V gene sequence: CDR1 SNHLY, CDR2 FYNNEI. The CDR3 coding sequence is TGTGCCAGCAGCTATAGCGGGAAAATCGACTACGAGCAGTACTTC. Amino acid sequence: CASSYSGKIDYEQYF.

The chain links TRBV7-2 to TRBJ2-5, with unresolved D. The CDR3 has 14 residues. Germline V lookup: CDR1 SGHTA, CDR2 FQGNSA. V dropped 5 bases and J dropped 0 bases, with 10 bases sitting between them. Here the CDR3 reads CASSPDRYQETQYF. CDR3 DNA sequence: TGTGCCAGCAGCCCCGACCGGTACCAAGAGACCCAGTACTTC. The full variable domain, completed using reference TRBV7-2 and TRBJ2-5, is GAGVSQSPSNKVTEKGKDVELRCDPISGHTALYWYRQSLGQGLEFLIYFQGNSAPDKSGLPSDRFSAERTGGSVSTLTIQRTQQEDSAVYLCASSPDRYQETQYFGPGTRLLVL.

This rearrangement joins TRBV6-5 to TRBJ2-3; a possible D gene is TRBD2 (5 bases). Trimming took off 1 base at V and 0 bases at J, with 20 bases between the two ends. This CDR3 comprises 19 residues. CDR1 is MNHEY, CDR2 SVGAGI, per germline. Here the CDR3 reads CASSYWTLSGGVSTDTQYF. The CDR3, as DNA: TGTGCCAGCAGTTACTGGACCTTAAGCGGTGGAGTGAGCACAGATACGCAGTATTTT.

Comments on this clonotype: This may stem from a read error, because a much larger clone lies one nucleotide away. The rearrangement uses TRBV20-1 and TRBJ2-3; TRBD2 agrees at 9 bases. Germline V lookup: CDR1 DFQATT, CDR2 SNEGSKA (reference sequence). The CDR3 is made up of 15 amino acids. Germline trimming cut 4 bases from V and 3 bases from J; bases unmatched to any gene: 8. CDR3 loop: CSATGAGGGTDTQYF. The CDR3 DNA follows: TGCAGTGCTACCGGGGCGGGAGGGGGTACAGATACGCAGTATTTT.

This clonotype occurred once. The CDR3 nucleotides are TGTGCCAGCAGTGCTCGGAGGGAGGGATTCGCTGAGCAGTTCTTC. It specifies CASSARREGFAEQFF. The V and J genes are TRBV2 and TRBJ2-1; TRBD2 matches 7 bases. CDR3 length: 15 amino acids. J lost 9 bases, V lost 4 bases, and 12 bases had no gene match. Germline V lookup: CDR1 SNHLY, CDR2 FYNNEI. Based on the CDR3 plus reference TRBV2 and TRBJ2-1, the full variable domain is EPEVTQTPSHQVTQMGQEVILRCVPISNHLYFYWYRQILGQKVEFLVSFYNNEISEKSEIFDDQFSVERPDGSNFTLKIRSTKLEDSAMYFCASSARREGFAEQFFGPGTRLTVL.

There are a few counts of this clonotype. J is TRBJ2-1 and V is TRBV20-1; TRBD2 matches 10 bases. Germline lookup yields CDR1 DFQATT and CDR2 SNEGSKA (reference sequence). This CDR3 spans 14 amino acids. Unmatched junction bases numbered 4, after V lost 3 bases and J lost 5 bases. CDR3 in DNA: TGCAGTGCTAGTTCTAGCGGGAGACACAATGAGCAGTTCTTC. Translating it yields CSASSSGRHNEQFF.

The table lists this clonotype with a count of one. This chain connects TRBV2 to TRBJ2-3; D ambiguous. V lost 0 bases, J lost 8 bases, and 6 bases lay in between. Germline assignment: CDR1 SNHLY and CDR2 FYNNEI. This CDR3 is built from 12 residues. CDR3 DNA sequence: TGTGCCAGCAGTGAAGCGGCCGTTACGCAGTATTTT. Protein product: CASSEAAVTQYF.

The chain recombines TRBV4-3 with TRBJ1-1; tentative D call: TRBD1 (6 bases). CDR1 is LGHNA and CDR2 is YSLEER in the germline V gene. With 4 bases removed from V and 6 bases from J, the gap between germline ends came to 21 bases. The CDR3 totals 16 residues. CDR3 nucleotides: TGCGCCAGCAGCCGAGGACCACAGGGAGGGGACGCTGAAGCTTTCTTT. Translating it yields CASSRGPQGGDAEAFF.

This clonotype turned up a few times. The V gene is TRBV12-3 or TRBV12-4, the J gene TRBJ1-4; D is undetermined. This CDR3 is built from 12 residues. V was trimmed by 3 bases and J by 5 bases, leaving 4 bases between them. The CDR3, as DNA: TGTGCCAGCAGTTTCAGGAATGAAAAACTGTTTTTT. As protein: CASSFRNEKLFF.

The chain's CDR3 is CASRRGLNYGYTF. The CDR3 nucleotides read TGTGCCAGCAGGAGGGGGCTTAACTATGGCTACACCTTC. The genes are TRBV12-3 or TRBV12-4 and TRBJ1-2; TRBD1 aligns across 7 bases. There are 13 residues in the CDR3. V shed 6 bases, J shed 1 base, and the junction held 2 bases outside the gene matches.

In nucleotides, the CDR3 is TGCAGCGTTGAAATTCCGGAGGGACAGGTACCCTACGAGCAGTACTTC. Translated, it gives CSVEIPEGQVPYEQYF. The chain links TRBV29-1 to TRBJ2-7, with 8 bases that match TRBD1. The junction had 11 bases not matched to a gene; V was cut back by 2 bases and J by 2 bases. Germline loops: CDR1 SQVTM, CDR2 ANQGSEA. The CDR3 has 16 residues.

CDR3 region: CATSDKHYEQYF. CDR3 sequence (DNA): TGTGCCACCTCGGACAAACACTACGAGCAGTACTTC. The chain is built from TRBV24-1 and TRBJ2-7; D may be TRBD1 (5 bases). CDR3 size: 12 residues. Looked up from germline, CDR1 is KGHDR and CDR2 is SFDVKD. V was cut by 9 bases and J by 3 bases, with 11 bases left in between.

This clonotype showed up just a few times. The chain couples TRBV24-1 to TRBJ2-3, with D perhaps matching TRBD2 (5 bases). Trimming removed 4 bases at V and 5 bases at J, with 9 bases between. The CDR3 spans 13 residues. Per germline, CDR1 KGHDR and CDR2 SFDVKD. The CDR3 region has the DNA TGTGCCACCAGTGACCCCGGGGTAGATACGCAGTATTTT. This encodes CATSDPGVDTQYF.

This sequence joins TRBV7-2 and TRBJ1-6, with a possible D match to TRBD1 (6 bases). This CDR3 is built from 15 residues. Germline CDR1 reads SGHTA; CDR2 reads FQGNSA. Trimming cost V 3 bases and J 9 bases, with 15 bases left between them. As DNA, the CDR3 is TGTGCCAGCAGCTTCCACAGGGTCGAAGGTTCACCCCTCCACTTT. Its protein is CASSFHRVEGSPLHF.

V gene TRBV6-2 or TRBV6-3 combines with J gene TRBJ2-4, with D perhaps TRBD1 or TRBD2 (5 bases each). Gene TRBJ2-7 matches the end of the DNA better, so the J call may be wrong. The CDR3 contains 15 residues. Germline V gene data show CDR1 as MNHEY and CDR2 as SVGEGT. The CDR3: CASTTGTPQLVEQYF. CDR3 bases: TGTGCCAGCACCACCGGGACCCCCCAACTTGTCGAGCAGTACTTC.

CDR3 DNA sequence: TGTGCCAGCACCAAACTAGCGGGAGTATACGAGCAGTACTTC. The encoded protein is CASTKLAGVYEQYF. This sequence joins TRBV27 and TRBJ2-5, with 11 positions matching TRBD2. The J call may not be correct, given that the DNA end is closer to TRBJ2-7. This CDR3 is built from 14 residues. The germline CDR1 and CDR2 sequences are MNHEY and SMNVEV (reference sequence).

The chain has TRBV15 and TRBJ2-2, with 9 bases identical to TRBD1. Germline assignment: CDR1 LNHNV and CDR2 YYDKDF (reference sequence). The CDR3 loop spans 16 amino acids. Trimming cost V 7 bases and J 5 bases; bases outside gene matches: 11. The CDR3 nucleotides read TGTGCCACCACGAGGGGACAGGGAAAAGAAACCGGGGAGCTGTTTTTT. As protein: CATTRGQGKETGELFF.

This chain connects TRBV11-3 to TRBJ2-1; TRBD2 is a possible D gene (5 bases). The CDR3 extends over 16 amino acids. The V and J ends lost 0 bases and 9 bases respectively, with 18 bases between them. Germline V gene sequence: CDR1 SGHNT, CDR2 YENEEA. The CDR3 loop is CASSLDYGKGKGEQFF. In DNA, the CDR3 is TGTGCCAGCAGCTTAGATTACGGGAAAGGGAAGGGTGAGCAGTTCTTC.

The table lists this clonotype with a few counts. V usage is TRBV29-1 and J usage is TRBJ2-7; 12 positions match TRBD2. The CDR3 has 14 amino acids. Germline assignment: CDR1 SQVTM and CDR2 ANQGSEA. V lost 6 bases and J lost 3; bases outside the gene matches: 6. CDR3 amino acids: CSVEPTSGSYEQYF. The CDR3 DNA follows: TGCAGCGTCGAACCGACTAGCGGGAGCTACGAGCAGTACTTC.

In this sample, this clonotype turned up a few times. CDR3 amino acids: CASSLMAGSSYNEQFF. The DNA of the CDR3 is TGTGCCAGCAGCTTAATGGCGGGAAGCTCCTACAATGAGCAGTTCTTC. The J gene is TRBJ2-1, the V gene TRBV7-3, with D possibly being TRBD2 (6 bases). The CDR3 is 16 residues long. Between the trimmed V and J ends, which lost 1 base and 0 bases, there was a span of 10 bases. Germline lookup yields CDR1 SGHTA and CDR2 FQGTGA.

The V and J genes are TRBV20-1 and TRBJ2-5, with 10 bases matching TRBD2. The CDR3 runs to 16 residues. Germline CDR1 reads DFQATT; CDR2 reads SNEGSKA (reference sequence). The trim removed 3 bases at V and 2 bases at J, leaving 9 bases unmatched. The DNA for the CDR3 is TGCAGTGCTAGTTTACGAGCGGGAGGGTTTCAAGAGACCCAGTACTTC. Residues: CSASLRAGGFQETQYF.

This clonotype was observed a few times. The V and J genes are TRBV5-1 and TRBJ2-1, with TRBD2 matching over 7 bases. V was clipped by 2 bases and J by 9 bases; unmatched bases: 5. There are 13 residues in the CDR3. Per the germline V gene, CDR1 is SGHRS and CDR2 is YFSETQ. CDR3 amino acids: CASSFTSVTEQFF. The CDR3 DNA reads TGCGCCAGCAGCTTCACTAGCGTCACTGAGCAGTTCTTC.

The genes are TRBV11-2 and TRBJ2-7; D could derive from TRBD1 or TRBD2 (5 bases each). CDR3 length equals 15 residues. Germline CDR1 SGHAT, CDR2 FQNNGV. The ends were cut back, 7 bases at V and 3 bases at J, with 19 bases in the middle. In nucleotides, the CDR3 is TGTGCCAGCACCGATATAGGGACCGATATCTACGAGCAGTACTTC. Its translation is CASTDIGTDIYEQYF.

The J gene is TRBJ2-2, the V gene TRBV7-3, with D tentatively TRBD1 or TRBD2 (6 bases each). CDR3 size: 12 residues. Trimming stripped 1 base from V and 15 bases from J, with 12 bases between. From germline, CDR1 is SGHTA and CDR2 FQGTGA. The DNA of the CDR3 is TGTGCCAGCAGCTTAATTGGGGGGCCGTTGTTTTTT. Amino acids: CASSLIGGPLFF.

This clonotype was counted a few times. Here the CDR3 reads CSARDRARWKKLFF. The DNA of the CDR3 is TGCAGTGCTAGAGATCGAGCCCGATGGAAAAAACTGTTTTTT. This chain links TRBV20-1 with TRBJ1-4; no clear D. CDR1 DFQATT and CDR2 SNEGSKA come from the germline V gene (reference sequence). The V end lost 0 bases, the J end lost 9 bases, and 14 bases lay between the germline ends. The CDR3 contains 14 residues.

The genes are TRBV2 and TRBJ1-5; 9 bases are a match to TRBD1. Per the germline V gene, CDR1 is SNHLY and CDR2 is FYNNEI. The trim removed 4 bases at V and 3 bases at J, leaving 4 bases unmatched. The CDR3 sequence is 15 residues long. The CDR3 loop is CASSGDRVVNQPQHF. The CDR3 DNA reads as TGTGCCAGCAGTGGGGACAGGGTCGTCAATCAGCCCCAGCATTTT.